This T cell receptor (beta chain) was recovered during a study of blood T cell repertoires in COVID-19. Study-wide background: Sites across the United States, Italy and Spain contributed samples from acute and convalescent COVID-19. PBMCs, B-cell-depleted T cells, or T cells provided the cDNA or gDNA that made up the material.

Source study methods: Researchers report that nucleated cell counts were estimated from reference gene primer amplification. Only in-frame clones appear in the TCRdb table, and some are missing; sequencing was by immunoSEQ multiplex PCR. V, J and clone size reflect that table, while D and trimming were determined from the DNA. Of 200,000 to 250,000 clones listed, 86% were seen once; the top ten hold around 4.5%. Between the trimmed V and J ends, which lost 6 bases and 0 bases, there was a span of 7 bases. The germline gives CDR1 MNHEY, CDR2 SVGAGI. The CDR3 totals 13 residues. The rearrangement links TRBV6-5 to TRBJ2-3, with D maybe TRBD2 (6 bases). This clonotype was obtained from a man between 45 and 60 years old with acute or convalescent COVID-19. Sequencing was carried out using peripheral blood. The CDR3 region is CASRRDSTDTQYF. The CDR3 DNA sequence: TGTGCCAGCAGGCGGGACAGCACAGATACGCAGTATTTT.